One sample yielded the 30 T cell receptor beta chains listed below, sequenced in a study of blood T cells in healthy people across ages. A J-beta primer mix and a sample-barcoded 5' primer were used in a second PCR of about 7 to 12 cycles. Each CDR3 protein gets one entry after TCRdb re-called the 5' RACE reads with MiXCR. The repertoire holds roughly 1.6 million distinct CDR3 sequences, with about 31% as singletons. Sequencing used blood. These receptors were taken from a woman younger than 45 in good health.

This clonotype was counted between two and nine times. The CDR3 DNA sequence: TGTGCCAGCAGTTTATGGTCGCAGGGGACCTACGAGCAGTACTTC. Residues: CASSLWSQGTYEQYF. The chain has TRBV27 and TRBJ2-7; maybe TRBD1 (6 bases). This CDR3 is built from 15 residues. Trimming took 1 base from V and 2 from J, leaving 12 bases between them. Germline lookup yields CDR1 MNHEY and CDR2 SMNVEV (reference sequence).

The sample holds a few counts of this clonotype. This chain uses TRBV27 with TRBJ2-7; 10 nucleotides line up with TRBD1. V shed 6 bases and J 7 bases; nucleotides not matched to a gene: 12. CDR3 length equals 15 residues. Looked up from germline, CDR1 is MNHEY and CDR2 is SMNVEV (reference sequence). CDR3 bases: TGTGCCAGCAGCCCATCGGGACAGGGGACCCGGGAGCAGTACTTC. Translating gives CASSPSGQGTREQYF.

This rearrangement joins TRBV5-5 to TRBJ2-7; D is ambiguous. This CDR3 is 13 amino acids long. Germline CDR1 reads SGHKS; CDR2 reads YYEKEE (reference sequence). Trimming pared 3 bases from V and 7 bases from J, leaving 14 bases between. The CDR3 sequence: CASSSNPLGEQYF. In DNA form, the CDR3 reads TGTGCCAGCAGCTCTAATCCGCTTGGGGAGCAGTACTTC. Combining the CDR3 with reference TRBV5-5 and TRBJ2-7 gives the whole variable domain DAGVTQSPTHLIKTRGQQVTLRCSPISGHKSVSWYQQVLGQGPQFIFQYYEKEERGRGNFPDRFSARQFPNYSSELNVNALLLGDSALYLCASSSNPLGEQYFGPGTRLTVT.

This clonotype has only a few counts. The chain carries TRBV28 and TRBJ2-5, with D uncertain. The tail of the sequence fits TRBJ2-7 better, so the J call may be wrong. The V gene's germline CDR1 is MDHEN and CDR2 SYDVKM. The CDR3 is 12 residues long. For the CDR3, the DNA is TGTGCCAGCAGTTTACCGTATTCCGAGCAGTACTTC. It translates to CASSLPYSEQYF.

V is TRBV25-1 and J is TRBJ2-5; no clear D gene. The DNA end is a closer match to TRBJ2-7, so the J assignment may be wrong. The CDR3 contains 13 residues. Germline V CDR1 and CDR2: MGHDK, SYGVNS. CDR3 loop: CASSDVTISEQYF. The DNA for the CDR3 is TGTGCCAGCAGTGACGTAACTATTTCCGAGCAGTACTTC.

J is TRBJ2-3 and V is TRBV5-5; tentatively, D is TRBD1 (6 bases). This CDR3 region has 17 residues. In germline, CDR1 is SGHKS, CDR2 YYEKEE (reference sequence). With 0 bases removed from V and 2 bases from J, the gap between germline ends came to 16 bases. For the CDR3, the DNA is TGTGCCAGCAGCTTGGAAGGACAGACTATAAACACAGATACGCAGTATTTT. This translates into CASSLEGQTINTDTQYF.

This chain connects TRBV6-5 to TRBJ2-3; no clear D gene. The germline V and J ends were trimmed by 7 bases and 2 bases, with 16 bases remaining between them. Germline V lookup: CDR1 MNHEY, CDR2 SVGAGI. The length of the CDR3 is 15 residues. The CDR3 coding sequence is TGTGCCAGCAACCACCTCCTAGGGAACACAGATACGCAGTATTTT. The encoded protein is CASNHLLGNTDTQYF.

The chain employs TRBV6-2 or TRBV6-3 and TRBJ2-1, with 10 bases fitting TRBD2. CDR1 MNHEY and CDR2 SVGEGT come from the germline V gene. The V gene end was trimmed by 2 bases and the J gene end by 9 bases; junction bases not matched to a gene: 10. The CDR3 length is 16 residues. In nucleotides, the CDR3 is TGTGCCAGCAGTTACCCCGCACTAGCGGGGAACAGTGAGCAGTTCTTC. Protein product: CASSYPALAGNSEQFF.

This clonotype was recorded at least ten times. This sequence joins TRBV20-1 and TRBJ1-2; D possibly corresponds to TRBD1 (5 bases). The CDR3 spans 15 residues. Trimming stripped 0 bases from V and 2 bases from J, with 13 bases between. The germline V gene encodes CDR1 DFQATT and CDR2 SNEGSKA (reference sequence). The CDR3 is CSARDAKGINYGYTF. CDR3 sequence (DNA): TGCAGTGCTAGAGATGCGAAGGGGATCAACTATGGCTACACCTTC.

This clonotype was observed a few times. The junction departs from germline at one end; a sequencing error may be responsible. V and J are TRBV18 and TRBJ2-7, with 7 bases lining up with TRBD1. The CDR3 contains 14 residues. CDR1 KGHSH and CDR2 LQKENI come from the germline V gene. Here the CDR3 DNA reads TGTGCCGGCTCACAGCCCGGGACAGACTACGAGCAGTACTTC. Protein sequence: CAGSQPGTDYEQYF.

This clonotype occurred many times. The chain couples TRBV20-1 to TRBJ1-2; maybe TRBD1 (6 bases). The ends were cut back, 1 base at V and 0 bases at J, with 15 bases in the middle. CDR1 is DFQATT, CDR2 SNEGSKA, per germline (reference sequence). The CDR3 extends over 16 amino acids. The CDR3 loop is CSARAPGGRSNYGYTF. DNA of the CDR3: TGCAGTGCTAGAGCTCCCGGGGGGCGGTCTAACTATGGCTACACCTTC.

This clonotype has only a few counts. The rearrangement joins TRBV9 to TRBJ2-2; D gene uncertain. Germline CDR1 is SGDLS and CDR2 is YYNGEE. V was shortened by 0 bases and J by 3 bases, with 9 bases between the two germline ends. There are 15 residues in the CDR3. CDR3 sequence (DNA): TGTGCCAGCAGCGTAGGGGATAGGGACACCGGGGAGCTGTTTTTT. Amino acid sequence: CASSVGDRDTGELFF. The variable domain in full, with the rest retrieved from reference TRBV9 and TRBJ2-2, is DSGVTQTPKHLITATGQRVTLRCSPRSGDLSVYWYQQSLDQGLQFLIQYYNGEERAKGNILERFSAQQFPDLHSELNLSSLELGDSALYFCASSVGDRDTGELFFGEGSRLTVL.

This clonotype was counted only a few times. The gene calls are TRBV2 and TRBJ2-1; 11 bases agree with TRBD2. J gave up 9 bases and V 6 bases, and 10 bases lay outside the gene matches. Germline V gene data show CDR1 as SNHLY and CDR2 as FYNNEI. The CDR3 length is 15 residues. CDR3 amino acids: CASRVHSGGAGEQFF. The CDR3 region has the DNA TGTGCCAGCAGAGTTCATAGCGGGGGGGCCGGTGAGCAGTTCTTC.

There are a few counts of this clonotype. The chain combines TRBV20-1 with TRBJ2-7; unclear D gene. Germline V gives CDR1 DFQATT, CDR2 SNEGSKA (reference sequence). V lost 5 bases, J lost 7 bases, and 15 bases lay in between. This CDR3 is built from 12 residues. The CDR3: CSAGLYIGEQYF. Here the CDR3 DNA reads TGCAGTGCTGGCCTGTATATAGGGGAGCAGTACTTC.

The V and J genes are TRBV15 and TRBJ1-2, with 8 bases fitting TRBD1. Trimming cost V 1 base and J 3 bases; bases outside gene matches: 4. The CDR3 extends over 15 amino acids. CDR1 LNHNV and CDR2 YYDKDF come from the germline V gene (reference sequence). The CDR3 DNA is TGTGCCACCAGCAGAGTTATGACAGGGGACTATGGCTACACCTTC. Translating it yields CATSRVMTGDYGYTF.

This chain uses TRBV4-2 with TRBJ2-5, with 13 bases fitting TRBD2. J gave up 2 bases and V 4 bases, and 7 bases lay outside the gene matches. The CDR3 consists of 17 residues. The germline CDR1 and CDR2 sequences are LGHNA and YNFKEQ. The CDR3 DNA follows: TGTGCCAGCAGCCGAACTGGACTAGCGGGGGAACAAGAGACCCAGTACTTC. Residues: CASSRTGLAGEQETQYF.

This clonotype was counted a few times. This sequence joins TRBV5-5 and TRBJ2-7; 8 bases map to TRBD2. There are 14 residues in the CDR3. Germline V gene lookup returns CDR1 SGHKS and CDR2 YYEKEE (reference sequence). V lost 0 bases and J lost 4; bases outside the gene matches: 3. The CDR3 coding sequence is TGTGCCAGCAGCTTGGTAATAGCGGGGTACGAGCAGTACTTC. Translating it yields CASSLVIAGYEQYF.

The CDR3 protein is CSARGWSDNNEQFF. DNA for the CDR3: TGCAGTGCTAGAGGCTGGTCAGACAACAATGAGCAGTTCTTC. J is TRBJ2-1 and V is TRBV20-1; D is ambiguous. The CDR3 covers 14 residues. Looked up from germline, CDR1 is DFQATT and CDR2 is SNEGSKA (reference sequence). V gave up 1 base and J gave up 5 bases, with 12 bases separating them.

This clonotype occurred a few times. The chain uses TRBV7-9 and TRBJ1-2; TRBD1 might be the D (6 bases). V lost 5 bases and J lost 8, with 12 bases in between. Germline V CDR1 and CDR2: SEHNR, FQNEAQ (reference sequence). This CDR3 is built from 12 residues. The CDR3, as DNA: TGTGCCAGCAGCCAGCAGGGGCTCGGCTACACCTTC. Its translation: CASSQQGLGYTF.

A remark on this clonotype: A much bigger clone sits one base away, suggesting this may be a read error. The CDR3 DNA reads as TGTGCCAGCGAGAGGGGTGACACTGAAGCTTTCTTT. It translates to CASERGDTEAFF. This rearrangement joins TRBV9 to TRBJ1-1; D perhaps matches TRBD1 (5 bases). From germline, CDR1 is SGDLS and CDR2 YYNGEE. Trimming pared 7 bases from V and 3 bases from J, leaving 10 bases between. This CDR3 has 12 amino acids.

In this sample, this clonotype turned up many times. J is TRBJ2-7 and V is TRBV4-1; D may match TRBD1 or TRBD2 (6 bases each). Trimming left V 4 bases short and J 2 bases short, with 21 bases between. The CDR3 consists of 17 residues. Germline assignment: CDR1 MGHRA and CDR2 YSYEKL. The CDR3 bases are TGCGCCAGCAGCCGATGGGCAGGGGAGGATGGGACCTACGAGCAGTACTTC. This codes for CASSRWAGEDGTYEQYF.

This chain links TRBV28 with TRBJ2-7; maybe TRBD1 (6 bases). This CDR3 is built from 15 residues. V lost 6 bases, J lost 3 bases, and 18 bases lay in between. Germline CDR1 reads MDHEN; CDR2 reads SYDVKM. The CDR3 is CASRTRRAGDYEQYF. DNA for the CDR3: TGTGCCAGCAGAACCCGTAGGGCAGGGGACTACGAGCAGTACTTC.

The CDR3 loop is CSARRQFTGELFF. The CDR3 DNA sequence: TGCAGTGCTAGGCGGCAGTTCACCGGGGAGCTGTTTTTT. This chain uses TRBV20-1 with TRBJ2-2; the D is unclear. Trimming took off 3 bases at V and 4 bases at J, with 9 bases between the two ends. The germline gives CDR1 DFQATT, CDR2 SNEGSKA (reference sequence). There are 13 residues in the CDR3.

The chain couples TRBV6-1 to TRBJ1-1, with D possibly TRBD1 on 6 matching bases. The germline gives CDR1 MNHNS, CDR2 SASEGT. Trimming stripped 2 bases from V and 3 bases from J, with 19 bases between. The CDR3 has 17 residues. CDR3 protein: CASSEIPVNRADTEAFF. CDR3 nucleotides: TGTGCCAGCAGTGAAATCCCCGTCAACAGGGCTGACACTGAAGCTTTCTTT.

CDR3 amino acids: CASSPGGPGTEAFF. The DNA for the CDR3 is TGTGCCAGCAGCCCCGGGGGGCCGGGAACTGAAGCTTTCTTT. The chain is built from TRBV5-6 and TRBJ1-1; D may be TRBD1 (6 bases). V lost 4 bases and J lost 5, with 15 bases in between. Germline CDR1 reads SGHDT; CDR2 reads YYEEEE. This CDR3 contains 14 residues.

The chain has TRBV29-1 and TRBJ1-2; a possible D gene is TRBD1 (5 bases). Trimming took off 5 bases at V and 5 bases at J, with 12 bases between the two ends. There are 12 residues in the CDR3. In germline, CDR1 is SQVTM, CDR2 ANQGSEA. The CDR3 coding sequence is TGCAGCGTTCTGGGGGGAGGGTATGGCTACACCTTC. Amino acid sequence: CSVLGGGYGYTF.

The V call is TRBV5-1, the J call TRBJ1-2; 7 bases agree with TRBD1. Trimming at V came to 2 bases and at J to 6 bases, leaving 10 bases not matched to a gene. This CDR3 spans 15 amino acids. The germline gives CDR1 SGHRS, CDR2 YFSETQ. Written as DNA, the CDR3 is TGCGCCAGCAGCTTCGGACAGGCCTTACTCGATGGCTACACCTTC. Residues: CASSFGQALLDGYTF.

The chain employs TRBV6-5 and TRBJ2-4; no clear D. Matching the DNA end better, TRBJ2-5 makes the J call doubtful. CDR1 is MNHEY, CDR2 SVGAGI, per germline. CDR3 size: 16 residues. The CDR3 nucleotides are TGTGCCAGCAGTTACGCCTCGTGGGGTCAGAGGGAGACCCAGTACTTC. It translates to CASSYASWGQRETQYF.

The table lists this clonotype with a few counts. The chain recombines TRBV29-1 with TRBJ2-3; 7 nucleotides align to TRBD1. From germline, CDR1 is SQVTM and CDR2 ANQGSEA. V shed 6 bases, J shed 3 bases, and the junction held 9 bases outside the gene matches. The CDR3 totals 14 residues. The CDR3 protein is CSVAGQADTDTQYF. The DNA for the CDR3 is TGCAGCGTCGCTGGACAGGCCGATACAGATACGCAGTATTTT.

The sample holds one count of this clonotype. The final CDR3 position lacks the conserved phenylalanine or tryptophan, pointing to a likely read error. This chain joins TRBV7-9 and TRBJ1-2; D gene unclear. This CDR3 spans 13 amino acids. The V gene lost 1 base and the J gene lost 8 bases, with 11 bases spanning the gap. The germline CDR1 and CDR2 sequences are SEHNR and FQNEAQ (reference sequence). CDR3 in amino acids: CASSLVVGLGYTC. For the CDR3, the DNA is TGTGCCAGCAGCTTAGTCGTCGGATTGGGCTACACCTGC.